The present T cell receptor (beta chain) was sequenced within a study of beta chain features in type 1 diabetes (dated by TCRdb to the late 2010s). Turning to the overall study: Patients and healthy donors did not differ in mean age, gender distribution, total cell number or subset yield. A total of about 99,000,000 sorted cells were examined across all samples, and RNA yield correlated strongly with the number of cells per subset. In the study, recently diagnosed type 1 diabetes patients and matched healthy donors were compared on the TCRB repertoires of their sorted circulating CD4+ T cell subsets. Whereas all 30 or so donors provided naive and central memory subsets, regulatory and stem cell-like memory subsets were isolated from just 8 patients and roughly 8 healthy donors. What the study reported, not specific to this receptor: Shorter templates might be favored by PCR, yet because patient and control samples were amplified and corrected together, any such skew would affect both groups equally. Naive, central memory and regulatory TCRB repertoires appeared to be more similar among patients than among healthy donors. At VDJ recombination sites, patients with type 1 diabetes made fewer insertions and deleted more nucleotides, a pattern implying thymic rearrangement abnormalities. In all four CD4+ subsets, TCRB CDR3 length was moderately but significantly shorter in type 1 diabetes patients. Sequencing cDNA rather than genomic DNA could over-represent highly expressing activated cells, although activation and CD3 levels did not differ between groups. HLA sub-analyses involved small numbers of individuals, so any influence of HLA type on TCRB rearrangement remained unresolved.

This clone was recorded a few times. It has no known antigen specificity. No much larger clone exists at a distance of one base, and base qualities are not known. The entire amount of isolated RNA was reverse transcribed using the High Capacity cDNA Reverse Transcription Kit, so the sequenced TCRB transcripts were expressed ones. Deep immunoSEQ sequencing was performed on naive, central memory and regulatory T cell samples, with an average of about 4 million total reads per sample. Sorted cells were lysed in RLT buffer and RNA was extracted with DNase-treated RNeasy Micro or Mini kits, depending on cell number. Each cell subset was processed on its own to prevent cross-contamination, while patient and healthy donor samples were processed together. Using the immunoSEQ multiplex PCR, TCRB sequences were amplified from cDNA into 87-bp fragments spanning the CDR3 region. Amplicons were sequenced on the Illumina HiSeq platform. The paper's data handling went like this. Synthetic template baselines were used to correct PCR bias computationally, reads within Hamming distance 2 were collapsed together, and singletons that could not be merged were discarded. Reads were aligned to IMGT to assign V, D and J genes, CDR3 length, and insertions or deletions at six rearrangement sites. Within each subset, clonotype counts were normalized to sorted cell number, and only after that were true diversity and Gini coefficients computed with the tcR R package. Repertoire sharing was quantified using the overlap coefficient calculated on TCRB nucleotide sequences. Out-of-frame TCRB sequences from naive cells were analyzed to stand in for the pre-selection repertoire. In its TCRdb copy, this immuneACCESS table keeps in-frame sequences only and misses some clones. Where compared with another copy, unresolved V genes explain less than half of these, and the others have no known cause. V and J calls and clone size are copied from that table; D and trimming were computed from the DNA. A total of hundreds of thousands of clones appear in this sample, 14% to 15% of them only once. The leading ten clones occupy approximately 0.015% of the sample.

Between the V and J ends, shortened by 5 bases and 4 bases respectively, the junction contains 12 bases. There are 14 amino acids in the CDR3, from cysteine to phenylalanine inclusive. Only the CDR3 DNA stays, 42 bases, in frame from base 1. CDR1 and CDR2 are drawn from the germline V gene: SGHAT, FQNNGV. Each donor gave one peripheral blood draw, roughly 110 mL on average, collected into heparinised tubes. Using a panel that included CD45RO, CCR7, CD25, CD127, CD95 and CD27, naive, central memory, regulatory and stem cell-like memory CD4+ T cells were sorted on a BD FACSAria II. Every sorted population had a purity above 95%. PBMCs were isolated right away by Lymphoprep density gradient centrifugation and were stained directly, without culture. So that batch effects would be minimized, each experiment stained and sorted samples in pairs, pairing one healthy donor with one patient.

The sequencing input was naive CD4+ T cells from blood. In light of the paper, this sample's cell subset or site label describes: true naive CD4+ T cells. The receptor chain draws on TRBV11-2 and TRBJ2-1, with the D gene not clear enough to name. This sequence was found in a man younger than 35 with type 1 diabetes. Here is the DNA: TGTGCCAGCAGCCACCGGGTCCTATACAATGAGCAGTTCTTC. This yields the protein CASSHRVLYNEQFF. The CDR3 plus the reference TRBV11-2 and TRBJ2-1 genes for the other parts give the full variable domain: EAGVAQSPRYKIIEKRQSVAFWCNPISGHATLYWYQQILGQGPKLLIQFQNNGVVDDSQLPKDRFSAERLKGVDSTLKIQPAKLEDSAVYLCASSHRVLYNEQFFGPGTRLTVL.